This T cell receptor (beta chain) appears in the sequencing data of a study of OX40 agonist ivuxolimab in advanced cancers. Describing the broader study: Ivuxolimab, which targeted the costimulatory receptor OX40 (CD134), was an agonistic, fully human IgG2 monoclonal antibody. Of the 50 to 55 patients in dose escalation, about 20 had hepatocellular carcinoma, some 15 had melanoma, 9 had renal cell carcinoma and 9 had head and neck cancer. Intravenous ivuxolimab was administered to patients every 2 weeks at six dose levels: 0.01, 0.1, 0.3, 1.5, 3 and 10 mg/kg. The paper describes the monotherapy dose-escalation part (N of about 52 patients) of the phase I trial of ivuxolimab. The purpose of peripheral TCRbeta sequencing was to test whether ivuxolimab changed TCR sequence diversity and led to clonal T-cell expansion. Prior anti-PD-1, anti-PD-L1 or anti-CTLA-4 therapy was permitted, and checkpoint inhibitors had been received by roughly 40% of dose-escalation patients. Partial responses were achieved by three dose-escalation patients, of whom one had hepatocellular carcinoma and two had cutaneous melanoma. A male proportion of 82.7% and a mean age of approximately 58 years, ranging from about 20 to 80, were recorded for the dose-escalation cohort.

Summary of the overall study and its limitations: Clonal expansion of both CD4+ and CD8+ blood T cells was observed from baseline to week 6 at doses 0.1 to 3.0 mg/kg. After ivuxolimab, more expanded clones were found on average in CD8+ T cells than in CD4+ T cells. In the 0.1-3.0 mg/kg groups, partial responders had among the lowest normalized peripheral clonal expansion, particularly in CD8+ T cells. Low levels of normalized T-cell clonal expansion were also seen in some patients who did not respond. Antigen specificity was not determined for the clonally expanded peripheral T cells.

Taken from cysteine to phenylalanine, the CDR3 has 14 residues. Only the CDR3 DNA is retained, 42 bases long and in frame from the first base. From the germline V gene, CDR1 is MDHEN and CDR2 is SYDVKM. Here V drops 5 bases and J drops 6 bases, and the junction holds 9 bases not matched to any gene. On this clone: The specificity of this receptor is unknown. Base qualities are not at hand, and no much larger clone is one base apart.

Patients with a history of autoimmune disease or receiving systemic immunosuppression were excluded from the trial. Peripheral blood for TCR sequencing was collected from all dose cohorts at baseline, on cycle 4 day 1, and on cycle 7 day 1. The samples were drawn from a first-in-human, open-label, multicenter phase I dose-escalation trial of ivuxolimab. The trial enrolled adults with locally advanced or metastatic head and neck squamous cell, hepatocellular, melanoma or renal cell carcinoma. Before TCR sequencing, CD4+ and CD8+ T cells were separately sorted from peripheral blood. Genomic DNA was extracted from sorted cells for sequencing of the TCRbeta CDR3 region. The immunoSEQ Assay was used for sequencing of TCRbeta CDR3 regions. TCRdb re-hosts the immuneACCESS table, in-frame sequences only. Its copies lack some clones; in the studies checked, an unresolved V gene accounts for under half of them, and the cause for the rest is not known. This sample is represented by about 57,000 clones; under 85% of them were singletons. 3% to 3.5% of the sample lies in the top ten.

The TCR originated in an adult with an advanced solid tumor such as melanoma, head and neck, liver or kidney cancer. The material was CD4+ or CD8+ T cells sorted from blood, obtained in a trial of the OX40 agonist ivuxolimab. The V and J segments used are TRBV28 and TRBJ2-7; 8 bases in the middle match TRBD1. The bases are TGTGCCAGCAGTCCTCAGGGGGCGCCTGGCGAGCAGTACTTC. Translated, this is CASSPQGAPGEQYF.